This TCR beta chain was retrieved from a study of T cells in Graves' hyperthyroidism and ophthalmopathy. Amplified TCR beta CDR3 regions came from RNA transcripts. When the TCR CDR3 underwent first-round RT-PCR, the HTBI primer set was used. TCRdb used MiXCR to reprocess the multiplex PCR reads, holding one entry per CDR3 protein. The sample lists roughly 700,000 distinct CDR3 sequences, roughly 17% occurring once. The trim removed 4 bases at V and 6 bases at J, leaving 9 bases unmatched. Per the germline V gene, CDR1 is SGHRS and CDR2 is YFSETQ. This CDR3 is built from 14 residues. Newly diagnosed hyperthyroidism patients aged 18 to 65 years had disease lasting under 2 months. Every diagnosis used clinical symptoms, serum thyroxine and TRAb, thyroid ultrasound and orbital computed tomography. This clonotype has just a few counts.

The material sequenced was blood. The chain recombines TRBV5-1 with TRBJ2-7, with 8 bases matching TRBD2. The sequence was obtained from a man aged 50-59 years with Graves' hyperthyroidism. Here the CDR3 reads CASSNGGAGVEQYF. The CDR3, as DNA: TGCGCCAGCAGCAACGGCGGAGCGGGGGTCGAGCAGTACTTC. Full variable domain (missing parts from reference TRBV5-1 and TRBJ2-7): KAGVTQTPRYLIKTRGQQVTLSCSPISGHRSVSWYQQTPGQGLQFLFEYFSETQRNKGNFPGRFSGRQFSNSRSEMNVSTLELGDSALYLCASSNGGAGVEQYFGPGTRLTVT.